These 22 T cell receptor beta chains came from one sample sequenced in a study of early T cells in non-severe SARS-CoV-2 infection. From the 5' RACE reads, TCRdb called clonotypes with MiXCR, one entry per CDR3 protein. The sample holds some 83,000 distinct CDR3 sequences; more than 9% are singletons and the top ten take about 8.2%. This specimen was whole blood, taken at baseline. The receptor source for this set is an adult who was a healthcare worker with PCR-confirmed SARS-CoV-2 infection or an uninfected control (not recorded which).

V usage is TRBV7-2 and J usage is TRBJ2-7; 10 bases are shared with TRBD1. The V gene's germline CDR1 is SGHTA and CDR2 FQGNSA. V was pared by 1 base and J by 3 bases, with 3 bases of the junction left unmatched. The CDR3 runs 15 residues. The CDR3, as DNA: TGTGCCAGCAGCTTAGGCGGGACAGGGGACTACGAGCAGTACTTC. Translating it yields CASSLGGTGDYEQYF.

This clonotype appeared many times. The chain joins TRBV10-3 to TRBJ2-5; D might be TRBD2 (6 bases). Germline V gene data show CDR1 as ENHRY and CDR2 as SYGVKD. The V and J ends lost 4 bases and 5 bases respectively, with 11 bases between them. CDR3 size: 13 residues. The CDR3 protein is CAISGGDLETQYF. The CDR3 DNA follows: TGTGCCATCAGTGGGGGGGACTTGGAGACCCAGTACTTC.

The sample holds a few counts of this clonotype. The chain has TRBV6-1 and TRBJ2-7; 9 nucleotides agree with TRBD1. The CDR3 runs 14 residues. The V segment lost 4 bases and the J segment 6 bases; nucleotides outside the gene matches: 7. Germline CDR1 is MNHNS and CDR2 is SASEGT. CDR3 nucleotide sequence: TGTGCCAGCAGTGCGAACAGGGGGCCCTTCGAGCAGTACTTC. Translated: CASSANRGPFEQYF.

The V call is TRBV10-3, the J call TRBJ2-5; TRBD2 might be the D (6 bases). This CDR3 has 15 residues. Trimming removed 4 bases at V and 1 base at J, with 13 bases between. CDR1 and CDR2 (germline): ENHRY, SYGVKD. This CDR3 reads CAISATGGIQETQYF. Here the CDR3 DNA reads TGTGCCATCAGTGCAACTGGGGGGATCCAAGAGACCCAGTACTTC.

This chain links TRBV7-6 with TRBJ2-4; D may correspond to TRBD1 or TRBD2 (5 bases each). Germline V gene sequence: CDR1 SGHVS, CDR2 FNYEAQ. This CDR3 contains 17 residues. The V and J ends lost 4 bases and 9 bases respectively, with 25 bases between them. The CDR3 coding sequence is TGTGCCAGCAGCTCGTATGTACCGGGGCCTCCGGGTGTCATTCAGTACTTC. Protein: CASSSYVPGPPGVIQYF.

The chain joins TRBV12-3 or TRBV12-4 to TRBJ2-1; D is possibly TRBD2 (5 bases). This CDR3 is built from 13 residues. The germline V and J ends were trimmed by 5 bases and 2 bases, with 7 bases remaining between them. The chain's CDR3 is CASSSGPYNEQFF. The CDR3 region has the DNA TGTGCCAGCAGTAGCGGTCCCTACAATGAGCAGTTCTTC.

The chain employs TRBV7-9 and TRBJ1-2; 7 bases fit TRBD1. Germline V gene data show CDR1 as SEHNR and CDR2 as FQNEAQ (reference sequence). The CDR3 has 15 amino acids. The V segment lost 5 bases and the J segment 0 bases; nucleotides outside the gene matches: 6. Written as DNA, the CDR3 is TGTGCCAGCAGCAACCGGGACAGAGCTAACTATGGCTACACCTTC. Translated, it gives CASSNRDRANYGYTF.

This clonotype was counted between two and nine times. The gene calls are TRBV2 and TRBJ1-4; 10 nucleotides agree with TRBD1. The germline CDR1 and CDR2 sequences are SNHLY and FYNNEI. This CDR3 contains 15 residues. After removal of 5 bases from V and 11 bases from J, the junction contained 11 bases not matched to a gene. Here the CDR3 DNA reads TGTGCCAGCAGTCCTTACTCCGGGACAGGGGCCAAACTGTTTTTT. It is translated as CASSPYSGTGAKLFF.

This clonotype was seen more than once but under ten times. This chain uses TRBV20-1 with TRBJ2-1; D gene unclear. Trimming took off 5 bases at V and 7 bases at J, with 9 bases between the two ends. The CDR3 has 11 amino acids. Germline lookup yields CDR1 DFQATT and CDR2 SNEGSKA (reference sequence). The CDR3 protein is CSARVLNEQFF. The CDR3 DNA reads as TGCAGTGCTCGAGTCCTTAATGAGCAGTTCTTC.

The J gene is TRBJ2-7, the V gene TRBV9; a possible D gene is TRBD2 (6 bases). The V end was cut by 2 bases, the J end by 3 bases, with 12 bases between. The CDR3 is 14 amino acids. Per the germline V gene, CDR1 is SGDLS and CDR2 is YYNGEE. In nucleotides, the CDR3 is TGTGCCAGCAGCGTGGCTAGCGAAGACTACGAGCAGTACTTC. Translating gives CASSVASEDYEQYF.

This clonotype was counted between two and nine times. This chain's CDR3 is CASRTGGPEAFF. As DNA, the CDR3 is TGTGCCAGCAGGACGGGGGGGCCTGAAGCTTTCTTT. V usage is TRBV28 and J usage is TRBJ1-1; weak D call: TRBD1 (6 bases). Trimming shortened V by 6 bases and J by 6 bases, and 11 bases separated the two germline ends. CDR1 and CDR2 (germline): MDHEN, SYDVKM. CDR3 length: 12 amino acids.

This clonotype was counted at least ten times. In DNA form, the CDR3 reads TGTGCCAGCAGCCGCCCGGGACGGTCTTATGGCTACACCTTC. Amino acids: CASSRPGRSYGYTF. The chain couples TRBV7-9 to TRBJ1-2; D is possibly TRBD1 (5 bases). The V gene lost 5 bases and the J gene lost 5 bases, with 15 bases spanning the gap. CDR3 length equals 14 residues. Germline V gives CDR1 SEHNR, CDR2 FQNEAQ (reference sequence). The full variable domain, with the rest looked up from reference TRBV7-9 and TRBJ1-2, is DTGVSQNPRHKITKRGQNVTFRCDPISEHNRLYWYRQTLGQGPEFLTYFQNEAQLEKSRLLSDRFSAERPKGSFSTLEIQRTEQGDSAMYLCASSRPGRSYGYTFGSGTRLTVV.

A few counts support this clonotype. Written as DNA, the CDR3 is TGTGCCAGCAGTTTACGGACAGGGTCCGGGGAGCTGTTTTTT. It translates to CASSLRTGSGELFF. The chain combines TRBV12-3 or TRBV12-4 with TRBJ2-2; 8 nucleotides line up with TRBD1. This CDR3 has 14 residues. The J segment lost 6 bases and the V segment lost 2 bases, leaving 2 bases of the junction unmatched.

This clonotype was seen a few times. The rearrangement joins TRBV11-2 to TRBJ2-7, with D possibly being TRBD2 (6 bases). The V gene lost 8 bases and the J gene lost 4 bases, with 12 bases spanning the gap. The CDR3 contains 12 residues. Germline V gene data show CDR1 as SGHAT and CDR2 as FQNNGV. CDR3 region: CASSSGGYEQYF. CDR3 bases: TGTGCCAGCTCCTCTGGGGGGTACGAGCAGTACTTC.

This chain connects TRBV6-1 to TRBJ2-1; 12 bases map to TRBD2. After removal of 5 bases from V and 9 bases from J, the junction contained 8 bases not matched to a gene. The CDR3 runs 15 residues. CDR1 and CDR2 (germline): MNHNS, SASEGT. In DNA, the CDR3 is TGTGCCAGCAGTCCTCTAGCGGGAGGGTCTAGTGAGCAGTTCTTC. Its protein product is CASSPLAGGSSEQFF.

This clonotype was observed many times. The chain has TRBV2 and TRBJ2-1; 10 positions match TRBD1. The CDR3 runs 15 residues. Trimming at V came to 1 base and at J to 5 bases, leaving 2 bases not matched to a gene. Looked up from germline, CDR1 is SNHLY and CDR2 is FYNNEI. The CDR3 reads CASSEGTGGNNEQFF. CDR3 nucleotide sequence: TGTGCCAGCAGTGAAGGGACAGGGGGGAACAATGAGCAGTTCTTC. The entire variable domain, with the rest obtained from reference TRBV2 and TRBJ2-1, is as follows: EPEVTQTPSHQVTQMGQEVILRCVPISNHLYFYWYRQILGQKVEFLVSFYNNEISEKSEIFDDQFSVERPDGSNFTLKIRSTKLEDSAMYFCASSEGTGGNNEQFFGPGTRLTVL.

This clonotype was detected a few times. V gene TRBV19 combines with J gene TRBJ2-7; D assignment may be TRBD1 or TRBD2 (5 bases each). This CDR3 region has 11 residues. V was cut by 9 bases and J by 7 bases, with 13 bases left in between. Looked up from germline, CDR1 is LNHDA and CDR2 is SQIVND (reference sequence). The chain's CDR3 is CARKTEGEQYF. The CDR3 bases are TGTGCCAGGAAAACCGAGGGGGAGCAGTACTTC. Full variable domain (outside the CDR3, taken from reference TRBV19 and TRBJ2-7): DGGITQSPKYLFRKEGQNVTLSCEQNLNHDAMYWYRQDPGQGLRLIYYSQIVNDFQKGDIAEGYSVSREKKESFPLTVTSAQKNPTAFYLCARKTEGEQYFGPGTRLTVT.

The table lists this clonotype with many counts. The CDR3 sequence: CASSPRSKGGYTF. DNA of the CDR3: TGTGCCAGCTCACCAAGGAGTAAGGGTGGCTACACCTTC. The J gene is TRBJ1-2, the V gene TRBV18; D gene ambiguous. Germline V CDR1 and CDR2: KGHSH, LQKENI. CDR3 length: 13 residues. V was clipped by 2 bases and J by 7 bases, with 11 bases between them.

This clonotype came up a few times. The CDR3 DNA follows: TGTGCCAGCAGTCCCCGGGAGGCTGGGCGCAATGAGCAGTTCTTC. It yields the protein CASSPREAGRNEQFF. This sequence joins TRBV6-2 or TRBV6-3 and TRBJ2-1; TRBD2 aligns across 7 bases. The CDR3 length is 15 residues. The germline V gene encodes CDR1 MNHEY and CDR2 SVGEGT. Unmatched junction bases numbered 10, after V lost 5 bases and J lost 6 bases.

The chain employs TRBV7-9 and TRBJ2-7; TRBD2 matches 15 bases. Per the germline V gene, CDR1 is SEHNR and CDR2 is FQNEAQ (reference sequence). V gave up 5 bases and J gave up 7 bases; unmatched junction bases: 9. This CDR3 spans 16 amino acids. CDR3 DNA: TGTGCCAGCAGCCCTAGGGGGACTAGCGGGAGGTATGAGCAGTACTTC. Amino acid sequence: CASSPRGTSGRYEQYF.

This clonotype was observed a handful of times. This chain uses TRBV10-3 with TRBJ2-7, with 7 bases aligning to TRBD1. With 1 base clipped from V and 2 bases from J, the junction kept 2 bases outside the gene matches. Germline CDR1 is ENHRY and CDR2 is SYGVKD. The CDR3 extends over 14 amino acids. CDR3 residues: CAISEFGQAYEQYF. The CDR3 region has the DNA TGTGCCATCAGTGAGTTTGGACAGGCCTACGAGCAGTACTTC.

The chain couples TRBV11-2 to TRBJ1-6; D is perhaps TRBD1 (6 bases). Trimming removed 1 base from V and 9 bases from J, with 10 bases in between. Germline values: CDR1 SGHAT, CDR2 FQNNGV. The CDR3 has 14 amino acids. CDR3 amino acids: CASSLAGAGSPLHF. CDR3 nucleotides: TGTGCCAGCAGCTTAGCAGGGGCGGGTTCACCCCTCCACTTT.